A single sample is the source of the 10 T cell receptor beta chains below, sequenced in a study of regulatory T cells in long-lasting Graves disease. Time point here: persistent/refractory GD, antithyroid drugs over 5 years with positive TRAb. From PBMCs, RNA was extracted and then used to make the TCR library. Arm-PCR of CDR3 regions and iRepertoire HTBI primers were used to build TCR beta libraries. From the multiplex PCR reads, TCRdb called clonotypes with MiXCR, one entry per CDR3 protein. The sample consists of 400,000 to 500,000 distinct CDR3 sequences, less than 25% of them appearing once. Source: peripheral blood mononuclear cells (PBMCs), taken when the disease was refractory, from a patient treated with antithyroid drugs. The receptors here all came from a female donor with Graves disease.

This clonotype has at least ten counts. This CDR3 reads CASRSGETQYF. In DNA form, the CDR3 reads TGTGCCTCCCGGTCCGGAGAGACCCAGTACTTC. The V call is TRBV6-1, the J call TRBJ2-5; the D is unclear. CDR3 size: 11 residues. V was clipped by 11 bases and J by 4 bases, with 11 bases between them. CDR1 and CDR2 from the germline V gene are MNHNS and SASEGT.

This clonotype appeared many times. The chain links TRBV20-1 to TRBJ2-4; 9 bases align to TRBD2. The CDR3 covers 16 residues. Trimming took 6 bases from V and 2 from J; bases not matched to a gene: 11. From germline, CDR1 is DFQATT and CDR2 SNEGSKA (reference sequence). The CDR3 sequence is CSASGGRGRPKNIQYF. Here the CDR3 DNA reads TGCAGTGCCAGCGGCGGGAGGGGGAGGCCCAAAAACATTCAGTACTTC.

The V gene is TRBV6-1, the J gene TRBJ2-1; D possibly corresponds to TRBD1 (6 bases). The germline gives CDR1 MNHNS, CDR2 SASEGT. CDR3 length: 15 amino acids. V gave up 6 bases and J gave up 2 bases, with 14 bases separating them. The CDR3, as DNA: TGTGCCAGCAGACGGCCAGGGGTAACCTACAATGAGCAGTTCTTC. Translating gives CASRRPGVTYNEQFF.

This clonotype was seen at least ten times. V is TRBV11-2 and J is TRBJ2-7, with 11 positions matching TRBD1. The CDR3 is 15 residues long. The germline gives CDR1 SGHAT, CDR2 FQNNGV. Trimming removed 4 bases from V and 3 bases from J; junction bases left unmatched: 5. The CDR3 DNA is TGTGCCAGCAGCTCTGGAGGGACAGGGGGCTACGAGCAGTACTTC. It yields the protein CASSSGGTGGYEQYF.

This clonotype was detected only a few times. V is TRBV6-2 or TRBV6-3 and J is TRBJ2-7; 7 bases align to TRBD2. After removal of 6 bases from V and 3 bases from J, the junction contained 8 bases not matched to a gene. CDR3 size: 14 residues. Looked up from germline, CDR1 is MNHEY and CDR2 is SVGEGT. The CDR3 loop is CASSGRFPDYEQYF. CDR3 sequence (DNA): TGTGCCAGCAGCGGGAGGTTCCCAGACTACGAGCAGTACTTC.

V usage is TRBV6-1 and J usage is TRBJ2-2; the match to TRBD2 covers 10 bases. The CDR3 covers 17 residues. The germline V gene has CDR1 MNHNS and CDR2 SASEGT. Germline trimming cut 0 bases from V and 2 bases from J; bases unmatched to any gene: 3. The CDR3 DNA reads TGTGCCAGCAGTGAAGCTAGCGGGGGGATTAACACCGGGGAGCTGTTTTTT. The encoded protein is CASSEASGGINTGELFF.

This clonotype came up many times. DNA of the CDR3: TGTGCCACCAGTGATGGGGCTAGCGGGAGGTACAATGAGCAGTTCTTC. It specifies CATSDGASGRYNEQFF. The J gene is TRBJ2-1, the V gene TRBV24-1; TRBD2 aligns across 11 bases. The CDR3 contains 16 residues. Trimming cost V 3 bases and J 4 bases; bases outside gene matches: 4. The germline V gene encodes CDR1 KGHDR and CDR2 SFDVKD.

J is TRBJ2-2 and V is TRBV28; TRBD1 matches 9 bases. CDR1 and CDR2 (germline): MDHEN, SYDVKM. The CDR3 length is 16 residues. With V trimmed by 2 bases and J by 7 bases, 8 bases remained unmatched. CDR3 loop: CASSLTGGAGFGELFF. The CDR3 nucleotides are TGTGCCAGCAGTTTAACAGGGGGCGCTGGGTTCGGGGAGCTGTTTTTT.

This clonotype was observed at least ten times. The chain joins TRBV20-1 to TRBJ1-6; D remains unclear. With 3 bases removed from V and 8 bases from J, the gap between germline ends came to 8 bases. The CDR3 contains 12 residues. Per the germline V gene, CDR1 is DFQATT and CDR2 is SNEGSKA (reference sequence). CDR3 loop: CSASRVDSPLHF. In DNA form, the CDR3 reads TGCAGTGCTAGCCGGGTTGATTCACCCCTCCACTTT.

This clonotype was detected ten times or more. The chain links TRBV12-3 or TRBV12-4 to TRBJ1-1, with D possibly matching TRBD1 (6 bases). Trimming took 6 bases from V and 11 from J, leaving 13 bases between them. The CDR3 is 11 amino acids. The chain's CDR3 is CASRHRAAAFF. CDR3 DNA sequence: TGTGCCAGCAGACACAGGGCAGCCGCTTTCTTT.